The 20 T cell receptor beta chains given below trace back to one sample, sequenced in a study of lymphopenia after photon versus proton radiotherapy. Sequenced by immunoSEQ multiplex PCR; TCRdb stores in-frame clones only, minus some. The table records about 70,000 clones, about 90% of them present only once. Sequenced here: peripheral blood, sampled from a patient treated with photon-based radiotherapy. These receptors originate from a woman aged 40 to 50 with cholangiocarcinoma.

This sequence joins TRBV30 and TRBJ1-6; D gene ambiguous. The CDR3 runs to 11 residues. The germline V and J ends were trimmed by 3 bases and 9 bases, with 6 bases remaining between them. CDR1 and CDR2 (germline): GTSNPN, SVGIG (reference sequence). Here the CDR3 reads CAWSIGSPLHF. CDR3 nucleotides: TGTGCCTGGAGCATAGGTTCACCCCTCCACTTT.

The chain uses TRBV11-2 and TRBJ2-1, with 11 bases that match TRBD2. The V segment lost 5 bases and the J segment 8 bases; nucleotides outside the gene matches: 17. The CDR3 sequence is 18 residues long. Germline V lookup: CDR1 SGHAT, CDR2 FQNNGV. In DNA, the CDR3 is TGTGCCAGCAGCCCCATCCGTATAGCGGGAGGGCCTAACTATGAGCAGTTCTTC. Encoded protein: CASSPIRIAGGPNYEQFF. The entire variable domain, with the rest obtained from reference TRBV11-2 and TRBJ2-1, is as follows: EAGVAQSPRYKIIEKRQSVAFWCNPISGHATLYWYQQILGQGPKLLIQFQNNGVVDDSQLPKDRFSAERLKGVDSTLKIQPAKLEDSAVYLCASSPIRIAGGPNYEQFFGPGTRLTVL.

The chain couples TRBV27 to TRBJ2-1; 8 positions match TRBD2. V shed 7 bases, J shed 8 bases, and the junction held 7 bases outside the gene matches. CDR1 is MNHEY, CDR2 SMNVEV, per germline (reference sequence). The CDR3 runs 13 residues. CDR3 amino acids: CASTPRGGDEQFF. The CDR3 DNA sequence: TGTGCCAGCACCCCTCGGGGGGGAGATGAGCAGTTCTTC.

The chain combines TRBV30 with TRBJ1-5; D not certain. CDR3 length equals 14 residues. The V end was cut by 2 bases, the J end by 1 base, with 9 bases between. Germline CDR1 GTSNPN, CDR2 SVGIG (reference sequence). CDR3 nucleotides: TGTGCCTGGAGTCAGGACGGCAGCAATCAGCCCCAGCATTTT. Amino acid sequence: CAWSQDGSNQPQHF.

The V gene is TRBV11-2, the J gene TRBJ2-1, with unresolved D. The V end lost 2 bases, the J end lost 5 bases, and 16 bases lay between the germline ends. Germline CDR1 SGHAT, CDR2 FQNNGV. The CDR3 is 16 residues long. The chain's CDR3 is CASSLFVSAVNNEQFF. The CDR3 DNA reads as TGTGCCAGCAGCTTATTTGTCTCGGCTGTGAACAATGAGCAGTTCTTC.

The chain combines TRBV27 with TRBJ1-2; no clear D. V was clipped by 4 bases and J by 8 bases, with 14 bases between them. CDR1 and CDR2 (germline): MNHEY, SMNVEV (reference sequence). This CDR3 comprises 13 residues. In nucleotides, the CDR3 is TGTGCCAGCAGTTCAGCGGGAAGACGAGGCTACACCTTC. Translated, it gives CASSSAGRRGYTF.

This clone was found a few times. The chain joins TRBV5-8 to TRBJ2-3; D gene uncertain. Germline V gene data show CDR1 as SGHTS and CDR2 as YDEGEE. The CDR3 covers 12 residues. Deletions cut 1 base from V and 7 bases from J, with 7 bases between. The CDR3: CASSLNLYTQYF. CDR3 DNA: TGTGCCAGCAGCTTGAACCTCTATACGCAGTATTTT.

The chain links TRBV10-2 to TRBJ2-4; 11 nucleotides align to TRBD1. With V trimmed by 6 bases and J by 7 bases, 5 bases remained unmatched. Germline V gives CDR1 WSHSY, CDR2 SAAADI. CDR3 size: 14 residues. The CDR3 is CASSGGQGVNIQYF. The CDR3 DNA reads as TGCGCCAGCAGCGGGGGACAGGGGGTGAACATTCAGTACTTC.

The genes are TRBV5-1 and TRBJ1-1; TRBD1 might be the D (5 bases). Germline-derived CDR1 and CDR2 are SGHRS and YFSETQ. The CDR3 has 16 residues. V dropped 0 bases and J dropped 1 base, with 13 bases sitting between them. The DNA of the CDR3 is TGCGCCAGCAGCTTGGTCTTTTCGGGGCGGAACACTGAAGCTTTCTTT. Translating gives CASSLVFSGRNTEAFF.

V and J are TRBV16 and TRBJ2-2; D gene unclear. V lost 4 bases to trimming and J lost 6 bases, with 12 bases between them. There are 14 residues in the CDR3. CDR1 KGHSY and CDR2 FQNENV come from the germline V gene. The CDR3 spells CASSPRGGPGELFF. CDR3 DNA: TGTGCCAGCAGCCCTAGAGGTGGTCCCGGGGAGCTGTTTTTT.

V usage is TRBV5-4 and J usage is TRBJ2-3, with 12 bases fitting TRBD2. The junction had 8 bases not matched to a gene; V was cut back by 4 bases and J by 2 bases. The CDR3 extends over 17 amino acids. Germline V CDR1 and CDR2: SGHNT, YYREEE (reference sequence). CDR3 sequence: CASSPGTSGRNTDTQYF. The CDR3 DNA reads TGTGCCAGCAGCCCAGGAACTAGCGGGAGGAACACAGATACGCAGTATTTT.

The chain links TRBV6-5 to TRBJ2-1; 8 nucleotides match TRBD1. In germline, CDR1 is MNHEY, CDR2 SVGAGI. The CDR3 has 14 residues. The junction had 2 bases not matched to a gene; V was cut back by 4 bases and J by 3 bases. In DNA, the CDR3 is TGTGCCAGCAGTTTAGGGACAGGCTACAATGAGCAGTTCTTC. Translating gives CASSLGTGYNEQFF.

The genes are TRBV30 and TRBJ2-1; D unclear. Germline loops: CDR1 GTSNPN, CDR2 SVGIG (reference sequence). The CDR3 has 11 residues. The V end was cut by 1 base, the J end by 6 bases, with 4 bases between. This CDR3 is CAWSARNEQFF. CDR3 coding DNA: TGTGCCTGGAGTGCCCGCAATGAGCAGTTCTTC.

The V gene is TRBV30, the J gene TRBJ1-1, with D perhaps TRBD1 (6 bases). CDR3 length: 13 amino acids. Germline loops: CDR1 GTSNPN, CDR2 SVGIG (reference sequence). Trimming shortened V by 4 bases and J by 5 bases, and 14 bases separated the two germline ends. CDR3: CAWTVGGWTEAFF. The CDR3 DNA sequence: TGTGCCTGGACAGTAGGGGGGTGGACTGAAGCTTTCTTT.

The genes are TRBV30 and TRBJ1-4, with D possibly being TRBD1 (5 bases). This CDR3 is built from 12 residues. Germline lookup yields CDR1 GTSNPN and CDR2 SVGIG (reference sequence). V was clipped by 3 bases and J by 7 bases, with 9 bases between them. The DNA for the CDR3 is TGTGCCTGGAGAGCAGGGAGTGAAAAACTGTTTTTT. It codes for CAWRAGSEKLFF.

Here the CDR3 reads CASSVWAGVYEQYF. In nucleotides, the CDR3 is TGTGCCAGCAGCGTTTGGGCAGGGGTCTACGAGCAGTACTTC. The chain is built from TRBV28 and TRBJ2-7; possibly TRBD1 for D (6 bases). The CDR3 contains 14 residues. With 6 bases removed from V and 3 bases from J, the gap between germline ends came to 15 bases. Per germline, CDR1 MDHEN and CDR2 SYDVKM.

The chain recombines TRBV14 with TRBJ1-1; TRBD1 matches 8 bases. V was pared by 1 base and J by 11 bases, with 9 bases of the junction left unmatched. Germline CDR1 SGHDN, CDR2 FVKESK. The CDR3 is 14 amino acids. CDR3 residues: CASSQGWTGSSAFF. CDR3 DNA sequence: TGTGCCAGCAGCCAAGGGTGGACAGGGTCTTCCGCTTTCTTT.

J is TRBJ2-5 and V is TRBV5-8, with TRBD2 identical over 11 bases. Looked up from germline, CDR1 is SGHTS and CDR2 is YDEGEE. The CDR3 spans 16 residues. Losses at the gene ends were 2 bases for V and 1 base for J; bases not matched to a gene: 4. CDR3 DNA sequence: TGTGCCAGCAGCTTCGGACTAGCGGGCCCCCAAGAGACCCAGTACTTC. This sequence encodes CASSFGLAGPQETQYF.

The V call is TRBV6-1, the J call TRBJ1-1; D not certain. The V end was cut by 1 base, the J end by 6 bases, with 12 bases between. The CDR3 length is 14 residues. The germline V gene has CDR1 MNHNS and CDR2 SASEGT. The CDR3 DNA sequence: TGTGCCAGCAGTGAAGAGGTTCCGGAGGCTGAAGCTTTCTTT. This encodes CASSEEVPEAEAFF.

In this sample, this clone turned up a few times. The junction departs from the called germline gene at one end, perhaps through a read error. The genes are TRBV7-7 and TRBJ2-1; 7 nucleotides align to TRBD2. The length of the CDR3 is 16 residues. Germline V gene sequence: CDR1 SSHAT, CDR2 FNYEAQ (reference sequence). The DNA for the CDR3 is TGTGCTAGCAGCCCCGGAGGCGAGGGAGGGGTAAATGAGCAGTTCTTC. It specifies CASSPGGEGGVNEQFF.